A single sample is the source of the 21 T cell receptor beta chains below, sequenced in a study of T cell changes during pregnancy in multiple sclerosis (dated by TCRdb to between 2018 and 2021). The method behind the library was the immunoSEQ multiplex PCR assay. TCRdb provides this immuneACCESS table in a form limited to in-frame rearrangements. Some clones are lacking; in checked studies, under half of them reflect an unresolved V gene, and why the rest are absent is not known. This sample has around 56,000 clones in its table, and around 91% of those were observed once. Jointly, the top ten make up approximately 1.8% of the sample. The sequencing here drew on peripheral blood, taken after pregnancy. The source is a female donor with multiple sclerosis, enrolled in a pregnancy study.

The chain joins TRBV2 to TRBJ2-7; the D gene is possibly TRBD1 (5 bases). Trimming left V 8 bases short and J 3 bases short, with 14 bases between. The CDR3 length is 13 residues. From germline, CDR1 is SNHLY and CDR2 FYNNEI. As DNA, the CDR3 is TGTGCCAGCCTGAGTGGGGCCCTCTACGAGCAGTACTTC. It specifies CASLSGALYEQYF.

The chain joins TRBV5-1 to TRBJ1-1; tentative D call: TRBD1 (5 bases). Trimming stripped 1 base from V and 4 bases from J, with 17 bases between. The CDR3 runs to 16 residues. The germline CDR1 and CDR2 sequences are SGHRS and YFSETQ. The CDR3 bases are TGCGCCAGCAGCTTGATCGGCGGGGCCCGGGGCACTGAAGCTTTCTTT. Translation: CASSLIGGARGTEAFF.

The chain has TRBV30 and TRBJ1-6; TRBD1 aligns across 7 bases. Germline CDR1 GTSNPN, CDR2 SVGIG (reference sequence). J gave up 5 bases and V 7 bases, and 5 bases lay outside the gene matches. This CDR3 has 13 residues. CDR3 nucleotides: TGTGCCTCCCAGGGACAGCATAATTCACCCCTCCACTTT. Encoded protein: CASQGQHNSPLHF.

V and J are TRBV14 and TRBJ2-7; D unclear. CDR1 is SGHDN, CDR2 FVKESK, per germline. The V end was cut by 6 bases, the J end by 0 bases, with 3 bases between. The CDR3 is made up of 11 amino acids. The CDR3 sequence is CASRSSYEQYF. The CDR3 coding sequence is TGTGCCAGCAGGAGCTCCTACGAGCAGTACTTC.

The rearrangement joins TRBV5-1 to TRBJ1-1, with 9 bases fitting TRBD1. Germline assignment: CDR1 SGHRS and CDR2 YFSETQ. This CDR3 comprises 12 residues. J was trimmed by 7 bases and V by 5 bases; bases with no gene match: 3. The CDR3 spells CASRRTGDEAFF. Here the CDR3 DNA reads TGCGCCAGCAGACGGACAGGGGATGAAGCTTTCTTT.

The rearrangement links TRBV7-8 to TRBJ1-4; TRBD1 aligns across 9 bases. This CDR3 is built from 14 residues. Germline V lookup: CDR1 SGHVS, CDR2 FQNEAQ. V was clipped by 6 bases and J by 7 bases; unmatched bases: 6. CDR3 loop: CASSWDREGEKLFF. CDR3 in DNA: TGTGCCAGCAGTTGGGACAGGGAAGGTGAAAAACTGTTTTTT.

The genes are TRBV12-5 and TRBJ2-7, with 11 positions matching TRBD2. The CDR3 consists of 17 residues. The trim removed 5 bases at V and 2 bases at J, leaving 11 bases unmatched. Germline CDR1 reads LGHNT; CDR2 reads FRNRAP. The CDR3 region has the DNA TGTGCTAGTGGTCCGGGTTCTAGCGGGGGGACCCCCTACGAGCAGTACTTC. Its translation is CASGPGSSGGTPYEQYF.

This chain connects TRBV2 to TRBJ1-4; 8 nucleotides match TRBD1. The germline V gene encodes CDR1 SNHLY and CDR2 FYNNEI. J gave up 1 base and V 6 bases, and 4 bases lay outside the gene matches. This CDR3 comprises 15 residues. The CDR3 sequence is CASSYDRGTNEKLFF. As DNA, the CDR3 is TGTGCCAGCAGCTATGACAGGGGAACTAATGAAAAACTGTTTTTT. The entire variable domain, with the rest obtained from reference TRBV2 and TRBJ1-4, is as follows: EPEVTQTPSHQVTQMGQEVILRCVPISNHLYFYWYRQILGQKVEFLVSFYNNEISEKSEIFDDQFSVERPDGSNFTLKIRSTKLEDSAMYFCASSYDRGTNEKLFFGSGTQLSVL.

The chain uses TRBV9 and TRBJ2-3, with TRBD2 identical over 13 bases. Germline V gives CDR1 SGDLS, CDR2 YYNGEE. The CDR3 spans 19 residues. V was clipped by 4 bases and J by 1 base; unmatched bases: 12. The DNA of the CDR3 is TGTGCCAGCAGCTTCGGACTAGCGGGGGATGAACGGGGCACAGATACGCAGTATTTT. It yields the protein CASSFGLAGDERGTDTQYF.

V usage is TRBV5-1 and J usage is TRBJ1-2; TRBD1 aligns across 11 bases. There are 14 residues in the CDR3. With 3 bases clipped from V and 4 bases from J, the junction kept 2 bases outside the gene matches. Germline loops: CDR1 SGHRS, CDR2 YFSETQ. CDR3 residues: CASSWTGGGYGYTF. The CDR3 nucleotides read TGCGCCAGCAGCTGGACAGGGGGCGGCTATGGCTACACCTTC.

This clone was picked up a small number of times. This chain joins TRBV4-1 and TRBJ2-2; tentative D call: TRBD1 (5 bases). CDR3 length equals 16 residues. Trimming removed 2 bases from V and 3 bases from J, with 13 bases in between. The germline gives CDR1 MGHRA, CDR2 YSYEKL. CDR3 region: CASSQRGAGDTGELFF. CDR3 sequence (DNA): TGCGCCAGCAGCCAAAGGGGTGCAGGAGACACCGGGGAGCTGTTTTTT.

V and J are TRBV19 and TRBJ1-2; D remains unclear. Germline values: CDR1 LNHDA, CDR2 SQIVND (reference sequence). CDR3 length: 14 amino acids. Trimming removed 6 bases at V and 3 bases at J, with 14 bases between. CDR3 sequence: CASSTGEDHYGYTF. The CDR3 bases are TGTGCCAGTAGCACGGGAGAGGACCACTATGGCTACACCTTC.

The chain employs TRBV18 and TRBJ1-1, with D possibly matching TRBD1 (6 bases). From germline, CDR1 is KGHSH and CDR2 LQKENI. V dropped 4 bases and J dropped 1 base, with 7 bases sitting between them. There are 13 residues in the CDR3. CDR3 in DNA: TGTGCCAGCTCACTACAGGGGAACACTGAAGCTTTCTTT. This encodes CASSLQGNTEAFF.

The chain employs TRBV5-4 and TRBJ2-7; 7 nucleotides align to TRBD1. This CDR3 is 14 amino acids long. The V gene's germline CDR1 is SGHNT and CDR2 YYREEE (reference sequence). With V trimmed by 0 bases and J by 3 bases, 3 bases remained unmatched. Here the CDR3 DNA reads TGTGCCAGCAGCTTGGACAGGGGCCTCTACGAGCAGTACTTC. The encoded protein is CASSLDRGLYEQYF.

This clone was seen a few times. The junction differs from germline at one of its ends, possibly a read error. The J gene is TRBJ2-7, the V gene TRBV7-7; a possible D gene is TRBD2 (5 bases). This CDR3 is built from 13 residues. Germline assignment: CDR1 SSHAT and CDR2 FNYEAQ (reference sequence). CDR3 sequence: CASSLVAWSKQYF. The CDR3 DNA reads TGTGCTAGCAGCTTAGTAGCGTGGTCCAAGCAGTACTTC.

V gene TRBV28 combines with J gene TRBJ1-3, with D uncertain. The V and J ends lost 3 bases and 5 bases respectively, with 8 bases between them. This CDR3 is built from 13 residues. Germline V gene data show CDR1 as MDHEN and CDR2 as SYDVKM. The chain's CDR3 is CASSLGRRNTIYF. The CDR3 DNA reads TGTGCCAGCAGTTTGGGCAGAAGAAACACCATATATTTT.

The chain is built from TRBV2 and TRBJ1-6, with D maybe TRBD1 (5 bases). This CDR3 comprises 15 residues. Germline V CDR1 and CDR2: SNHLY, FYNNEI. V shed 5 bases and J shed 5 bases, with 13 bases lying between them. CDR3 DNA: TGTGCCAGCAGTCCACTCGGGGGTAATAATTCACCCCTCCACTTT. As protein: CASSPLGGNNSPLHF.

This clone has a single count. The CDR3: CSAGQGAGYEQYF. The DNA of the CDR3 is TGCAGCGCCGGACAGGGGGCGGGGTACGAGCAGTACTTC. The V call is TRBV29-1, the J call TRBJ2-7; 11 nucleotides align to TRBD1. CDR1 and CDR2 (germline): SQVTM, ANQGSEA. V was clipped by 7 bases and J by 4 bases; unmatched bases: 6. The CDR3 runs to 13 residues.

V gene TRBV28 combines with J gene TRBJ1-6; D not certain. Between the trimmed V and J ends, which lost 2 bases and 8 bases, there was a span of 10 bases. The CDR3 extends over 14 amino acids. From germline, CDR1 is MDHEN and CDR2 SYDVKM. The CDR3 coding sequence is TGTGCCAGCAGTTTAACGTCAGATTATTCACCCCTCCACTTT. Its translation is CASSLTSDYSPLHF.

The rearrangement joins TRBV6-1 to TRBJ1-6; D is ambiguous. The CDR3 has 15 residues. V was pared by 6 bases and J by 0 bases, with 9 bases between. Germline CDR1 and CDR2: MNHNS and SASEGT. The CDR3 spells CASRQHSSYNSPLHF. Here the CDR3 DNA reads TGTGCCAGCAGGCAGCACAGCTCCTATAATTCACCCCTCCACTTT.

This chain links TRBV7-3 with TRBJ2-2; possibly TRBD1 for D (6 bases). The CDR3 has 13 residues. Looked up from germline, CDR1 is SGHTA and CDR2 is FQGTGA. The germline V and J ends were trimmed by 5 bases and 3 bases, with 7 bases remaining between them. The CDR3 sequence: CASSQGHTGELFF. CDR3 DNA sequence: TGTGCCAGCAGCCAGGGGCACACCGGGGAGCTGTTTTTT.